The present T cell receptor beta chain was sequenced within a study of PD-L1 blockade in urothelial cancer. The investigators introduced synthetic TCR analog templates into each PCR as spikes. Clones were read by immunoSEQ multiplex PCR, and TCRdb kept only the in-frame ones, dropping some. The sample includes 45,000 to 50,000 clones, more than 70% of them seen just once. This clone was seen more than once but under ten times. The CDR3 is 15 amino acids. Looked up from germline, CDR1 is WNHNN and CDR2 is SYGVQD (reference sequence). V shed 3 bases and J 3 bases; nucleotides not matched to a gene: 7. This chain joins TRBV10-1 and TRBJ2-7, with 8 bases matching TRBD2. The sample was PBMCs, taken around atezolizumab (anti-PD-L1) treatment. The source is a man older than 75 with urothelial cancer. Here the CDR3 reads CASSDPASGYYEQYF. The DNA for the CDR3 is TGCGCCAGCAGTGATCCGGCTAGCGGGTACTACGAGCAGTACTTC.